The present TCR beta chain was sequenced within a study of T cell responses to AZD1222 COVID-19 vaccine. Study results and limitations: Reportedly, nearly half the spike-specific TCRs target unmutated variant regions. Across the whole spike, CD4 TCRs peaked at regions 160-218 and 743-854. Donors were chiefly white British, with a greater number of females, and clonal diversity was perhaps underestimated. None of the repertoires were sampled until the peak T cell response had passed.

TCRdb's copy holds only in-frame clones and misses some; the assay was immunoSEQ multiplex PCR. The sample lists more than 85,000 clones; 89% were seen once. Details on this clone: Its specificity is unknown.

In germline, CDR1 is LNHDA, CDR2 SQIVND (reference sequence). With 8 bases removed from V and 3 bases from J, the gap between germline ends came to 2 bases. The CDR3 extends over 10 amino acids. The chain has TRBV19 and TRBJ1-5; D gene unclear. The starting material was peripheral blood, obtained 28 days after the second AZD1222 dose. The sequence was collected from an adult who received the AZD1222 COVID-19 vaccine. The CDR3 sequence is CASPNQPQHF. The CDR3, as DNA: TGTGCCAGTCCCAATCAGCCCCAGCATTTT.